A selection of T cell receptor beta chains follows, all from one sample in a study of patients and donors after allogeneic stem cell transplantation. TCRdb passed the RT-PCR reads through MiXCR, listing each CDR3 protein once. The sample gives hundreds of thousands of distinct CDR3 sequences, about a sixth of which show up once; less than 8% is in the top ten. The sequenced sample was blood, either unsorted or a sorted T cell fraction (not recorded which). The receptors here all came from a human donor who was either an allogeneic HSCT recipient or a stem cell or donor lymphocyte infusion donor (not recorded which). It is not recorded whose cells these are; they may come from a transplant donor. Each CDR3 is given with its conserved first and last residue. Fields, in order: V gene, D gene, clone size, J gene, CDR3 DNA, CDR3 protein. D genes are given only for firm matches. The size of a clone is reported for some rows only, either as once, few or many, or as a class for expanded clones.

>TRBV7-9|NA|NA|TRBJ1-1
TGTGCCAGCAGCTTAGTTATTGGGCATGGCGGGACTGAAGCTTTCTTT
CASSLVIGHGGTEAFF
>TRBV7-2|NA|few|TRBJ1-5
TGTGCCAGCAGCTTAATAGGGATCGGTCAGCCCCAGCATTTT
CASSLIGIGQPQHF
>TRBV11-2|NA|NA|TRBJ2-3
TGTGCCAGCAGCTTTAGCATAAGGGCAGATACGCAGTATTTT
CASSFSIRADTQYF
>TRBV6-1|NA|many|TRBJ1-5
TGTGCCAGCAGTGCCGGGGGGTATAGCAATCAGCCCCAGCATTTT
CASSAGGYSNQPQHF
>TRBV4-2|NA|few|TRBJ1-4
TGTGCCAGCAGCGGGTTGGAGGGGAATGAAAAACTGTTTTTT
CASSGLEGNEKLFF
>TRBV15|NA|few|TRBJ1-6
TGTGCCACCAGCCCATACCCGGCGGGTATTACTTCACCCCTCCACTTT
CATSPYPAGITSPLHF
>TRBV12-3/TRBV12-4|NA|NA|TRBJ2-3
TGTGCCAGCCTAATTGGGGCGGAAATCACAGATACGCAGTATTTT
CASLIGAEITDTQYF
>TRBV30|NA|NA|TRBJ2-3
TGTGCCTGGAGTACGTATTCAGATACGCAGTATTTT
CAWSTYSDTQYF
>TRBV19|NA|NA|TRBJ2-2
TGTGCCAGTAGCGGAAAGATTCTTATTAGGACTCCGGCCGGGGAGCTGTTTTTT
CASSGKILIRTPAGELFF
>TRBV25-1|NA|many|TRBJ1-1
TGTGCCAGCGTGGGACGGGGTAAAGCTGAAGCTTTCTTT
CASVGRGKAEAFF
>TRBV18|TRBD1|NA|TRBJ2-7
TGTGCCAGCTCACCAAACAGGGGCTTGGGGTACGAGCAGTACTTC
CASSPNRGLGYEQYF
>TRBV20-1|NA|NA|TRBJ2-1
TGCAGTGCTAGCCACAATGAGCAGTTCTTC
CSASHNEQFF
>TRBV6-1|TRBD2|NA|TRBJ2-3
TGTGCCAGCGAAGCGGGGCCGGGGTTGTCCAATACGCAGTATTTT
CASEAGPGLSNTQYF
>TRBV7-3|TRBD1|many|TRBJ1-6
TGTGCCAGCAGCCGGGGGACAGGGATTAATTCACCCCTCCACTTT
CASSRGTGINSPLHF
>TRBV9|NA|few|TRBJ1-5
TGTGCCAGCAGCGTACAAGGTGGGCAGCCCCAGCATTTT
CASSVQGGQPQHF
>TRBV5-1|NA|NA|TRBJ2-1
TGCGCCAGCAGCGTGGACCCCGGGACACGAGCGAATGAGCAGTTCTTC
CASSVDPGTRANEQFF
>TRBV5-1|TRBD1|few|TRBJ2-1
TGCGCCAGCAGCTCCACCACCGGGACAGGCGGATCGGTCTTC
CASSSTTGTGGSVF
>TRBV4-3|NA|few|TRBJ1-5
TGCGCCAGCAGCCTCCGAGTGGGCGGGAACAATCAGCCCCAGCATTTT
CASSLRVGGNNQPQHF
>TRBV5-6|NA|NA|TRBJ1-5
TGTGCCAGCAGCTTGTTGGACGTTCAGCCCCAGCATTTT
CASSLLDVQPQHF
>TRBV11-3|NA|NA|TRBJ1-1
TGTGCCAGACGACCGCAGGGCGTGAACACTGAAGCTTTCTTT
CARRPQGVNTEAFF
>TRBV15|NA|NA|TRBJ1-4
TGTGCCACCAGCAGAGATCCTAATGAAAAACTGTTTTTT
CATSRDPNEKLFF
>TRBV9|TRBD1|few|TRBJ1-3
TGTGCCAGCAGCGTAACCGGGACAGGGGTAGGAAACACCATATATTTT
CASSVTGTGVGNTIYF
>TRBV5-1|NA|many|TRBJ2-5
TGCGCCAGCAGCTCGAGAGGGGCCCGTGGGGAGACCCAGTACTTC
CASSSRGARGETQYF
>TRBV4-2|TRBD2|NA|TRBJ2-3
TGTGCCAGCAGCCAAGATTCCCTAGCGGGGGCAACAGATACGCAGTATTTT
CASSQDSLAGATDTQYF
>TRBV7-8|NA|NA|TRBJ2-7
TGTGCCAGCAGCCCACTTTGGGTGAAGGTGGGCTACGAGCAGTACTTC
CASSPLWVKVGYEQYF
>TRBV7-9|NA|few|TRBJ2-5
TGTGCCAGCAGCCCGAGTGGGGGGCTGGAGACCCAGTACTTC
CASSPSGGLETQYF
>TRBV2|TRBD2|few|TRBJ2-3
TGTGCCAGCAGGCGGACTAGTCCCCACAGCACAGATACGCAGTATTTT
CASRRTSPHSTDTQYF
>TRBV7-9|TRBD2|NA|TRBJ2-5
TGTGCCAGCAGCTACCAGGGACTAGCGGAAGAGACCCAGTACTTC
CASSYQGLAEETQYF
>TRBV12-3/TRBV12-4|TRBD1|NA|TRBJ2-2
TGTGCCAGCAATTCAGGGGGTCTCGGGGAGCTGTTTTTT
CASNSGGLGELFF
>TRBV4-1|NA|few|TRBJ2-5
TGCGCCAGCAGCCAAGGGATAGGACTGGAGACCCAGTACTTC
CASSQGIGLETQYF
>TRBV5-1|NA|few|TRBJ1-6
TGCGCCAGCAGCTTGGAAGCGGGCTATAATTCACCCCTCCACTTT
CASSLEAGYNSPLHF
>TRBV2|TRBD2|NA|TRBJ2-1
TGTGCCAGCAGTGAAAGGACTAGCGGGAGGACCTACAATGAGCAGTTCTTC
CASSERTSGRTYNEQFF
>TRBV15|NA|few|TRBJ1-4
TGTGCCACCAGCAGAGGCTCAAGGGACGCGAATGAAAAACTGTTTTTT
CATSRGSRDANEKLFF
>TRBV19|TRBD1|NA|TRBJ2-1
TGTGCCAGTAGTAGAGACCTGACAGGGAATGAGCAGTTCTTC
CASSRDLTGNEQFF
>TRBV7-9|NA|many|TRBJ2-3
TGTGCCGTAAGACCGGGAAATTTTTTTAGCACAGATACGCAGTATTTT
CAVRPGNFFSTDTQYF
>TRBV20-1|TRBD1|few|TRBJ1-2
TGCAGTGCCATCAGGGGGCGCAACTATGGCTACACCTTC
CSAIRGRNYGYTF
>TRBV3-1|NA|many|TRBJ2-1
TGTGCCAGCAGCCAAGGGCGGGACTTTCTATACAATGAGCAGTTCTTC
CASSQGRDFLYNEQFF
>TRBV6-6|NA|NA|TRBJ1-2
TGTGCCAGCAGTTACGACTATGGCTACACCTTC
CASSYDYGYTF
>TRBV11-2|TRBD2|NA|TRBJ2-1
TGTGCCAGCAGCTTAGTTTGGGAGCGCGTGCTAGCGGCAAATGAGCAGTTCTTC
CASSLVWERVLAANEQFF
>TRBV9|NA|few|TRBJ1-2
TGTGCCAGCAGCGTAGAGGCAGGGAGCGGCTACACCTTC
CASSVEAGSGYTF
>TRBV6-1|TRBD2|few|TRBJ2-1
TGTGCCAGCAGCCTACTAGCGGGGGGGTCTACTAACAATGAGCAGTTCTTC
CASSLLAGGSTNNEQFF
>TRBV6-2/TRBV6-3|NA|few|TRBJ1-5
TGTGCCAGTAGTTCGTCGACACGGAGGAGCAATCAGCCCCAGCATTTT
CASSSSTRRSNQPQHF
>TRBV7-9|NA|NA|TRBJ1-1
TGTGCCAGCAGCTTAGGACCGGGGAGGCAAGCTGAAGCTTTCTTT
CASSLGPGRQAEAFF
>TRBV7-2|NA|NA|TRBJ2-3
TGTGCCAGCAGCCCGGTCGGGGGGCTTAGGACAGATACGCAGTATTTT
CASSPVGGLRTDTQYF
>TRBV7-2|NA|NA|TRBJ1-5
TGTGCCAGCAGCCCACCCTATCGGCCCCAGCATTTT
CASSPPYRPQHF
>TRBV12-3/TRBV12-4|TRBD2|NA|TRBJ2-2
TGTGCCAGCAGTTTCTATGGTAGCGGGGAGAACACCGGGGAGCTGTTTTTT
CASSFYGSGENTGELFF
>TRBV12-3/TRBV12-4|TRBD1|many|TRBJ2-1
TGTGCCAGCAGCTGGGACAGCCCTAGGTCCTACAATGAGCAGTTCTTC
CASSWDSPRSYNEQFF
>TRBV5-1|TRBD2|NA|TRBJ2-1
TGCGCCAGCAGCTATTCTCCGGGACTAGCGGGAGCGCGTGGGAATGAGCAGTTCTTC
CASSYSPGLAGARGNEQFF
>TRBV11-1|TRBD1|NA|TRBJ1-1
TGTGCCAGCAGCCTGACCCGGGACAGGGGACCTCTGAACACTGAAGCTTTCTTT
CASSLTRDRGPLNTEAFF
>TRBV7-8|TRBD1|NA|TRBJ1-5
TGTGCCAGCAGCACCCTGACAGGGTGGGGCAATCAGCCCCAGCATTTT
CASSTLTGWGNQPQHF
>TRBV12-3/TRBV12-4|NA|many|TRBJ2-5
TGTGCCAGCAGTCCTCGGCCGGTTGGAGCCCAGTACTTC
CASSPRPVGAQYF
>TRBV4-3|NA|many|TRBJ2-4
TGCGCCAGCAGCCAAGATTGGATGGCCAGCATTCAGTACTTC
CASSQDWMASIQYF
>TRBV4-3|TRBD2|NA|TRBJ2-3
TGCGCCAGCAGCCAACCGGGACTAGCGGGAACCACAGATACGCAGTATTTT
CASSQPGLAGTTDTQYF
>TRBV6-6|TRBD2|NA|TRBJ2-3
TGTGCCAGCAGTGCCGGCGGGAGTACGCAGTATTTT
CASSAGGSTQYF
>TRBV7-8|NA|NA|TRBJ1-1
TGTGCCAGCAGCTCCATTTCTGAAGCTTTCTTT
CASSSISEAFF
>TRBV5-1|NA|many|TRBJ2-3
TGCGCCAGCAGCTTTACAGAACGCACAGATACGCAGTATTTT
CASSFTERTDTQYF